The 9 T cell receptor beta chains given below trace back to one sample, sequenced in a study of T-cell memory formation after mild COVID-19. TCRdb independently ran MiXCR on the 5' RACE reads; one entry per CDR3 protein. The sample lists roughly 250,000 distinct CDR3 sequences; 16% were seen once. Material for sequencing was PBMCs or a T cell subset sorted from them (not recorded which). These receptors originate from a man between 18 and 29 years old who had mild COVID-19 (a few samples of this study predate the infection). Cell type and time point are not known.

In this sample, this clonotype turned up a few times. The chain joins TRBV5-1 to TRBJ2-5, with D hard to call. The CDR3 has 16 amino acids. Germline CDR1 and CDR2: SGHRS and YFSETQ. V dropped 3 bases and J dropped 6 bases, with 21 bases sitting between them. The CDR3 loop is CASSSLQADLAKTQYF. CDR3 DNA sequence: TGCGCCAGCAGCTCGCTCCAGGCGGACCTCGCCAAGACCCAGTACTTC.

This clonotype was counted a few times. CDR3 nucleotides: TGTGCCAGCAGCTTGGGAGGGGGGAGAAGCTCTGGGGCCAACGTCCTGACTTTC. It codes for CASSLGGGRSSGANVLTF. This chain links TRBV5-6 with TRBJ2-6; the D gene could be TRBD1 or TRBD2 (6 bases each). The CDR3 has 18 residues. V was clipped by 0 bases and J by 0 bases, with 13 bases between them. Germline-derived CDR1 and CDR2 are SGHDT and YYEEEE.

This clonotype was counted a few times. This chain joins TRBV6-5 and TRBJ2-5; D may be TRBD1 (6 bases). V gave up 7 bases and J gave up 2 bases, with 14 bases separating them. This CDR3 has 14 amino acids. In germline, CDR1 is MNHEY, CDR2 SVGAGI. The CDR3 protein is CASTKNQGQETQYF. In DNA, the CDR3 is TGTGCCAGCACCAAAAACCAGGGGCAAGAGACCCAGTACTTC.

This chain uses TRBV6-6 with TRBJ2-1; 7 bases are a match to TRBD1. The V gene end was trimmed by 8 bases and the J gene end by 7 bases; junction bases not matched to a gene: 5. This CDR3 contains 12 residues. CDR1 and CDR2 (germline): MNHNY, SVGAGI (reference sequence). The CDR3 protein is CASEGARNEQFF. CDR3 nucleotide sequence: TGTGCCAGCGAGGGGGCCCGGAATGAGCAGTTCTTC.

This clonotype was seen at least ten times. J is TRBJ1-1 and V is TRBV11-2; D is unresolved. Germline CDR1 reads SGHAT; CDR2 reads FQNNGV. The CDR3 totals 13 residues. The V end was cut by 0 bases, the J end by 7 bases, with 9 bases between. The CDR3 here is CASSLDRHGEAFF. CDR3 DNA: TGTGCCAGCAGCTTAGACCGCCACGGTGAAGCTTTCTTT.

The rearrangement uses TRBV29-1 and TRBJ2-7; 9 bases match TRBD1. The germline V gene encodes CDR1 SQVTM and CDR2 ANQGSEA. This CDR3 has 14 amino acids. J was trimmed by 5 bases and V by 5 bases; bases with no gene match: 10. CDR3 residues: CSVFRTGEGNEQYF. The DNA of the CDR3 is TGCAGCGTTTTCCGGACAGGGGAGGGGAACGAGCAGTACTTC.

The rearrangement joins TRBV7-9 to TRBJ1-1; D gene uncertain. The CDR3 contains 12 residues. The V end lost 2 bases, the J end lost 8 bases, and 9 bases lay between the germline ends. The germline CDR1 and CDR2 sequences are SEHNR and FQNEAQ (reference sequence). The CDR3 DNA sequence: TGTGCCAGCAGCTTAATGGGAGAGGAAGCTTTCTTT. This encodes CASSLMGEEAFF. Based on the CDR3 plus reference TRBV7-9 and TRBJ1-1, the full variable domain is DTGVSQNPRHKITKRGQNVTFRCDPISEHNRLYWYRQTLGQGPEFLTYFQNEAQLEKSRLLSDRFSAERPKGSFSTLEIQRTEQGDSAMYLCASSLMGEEAFFGQGTRLTVV.

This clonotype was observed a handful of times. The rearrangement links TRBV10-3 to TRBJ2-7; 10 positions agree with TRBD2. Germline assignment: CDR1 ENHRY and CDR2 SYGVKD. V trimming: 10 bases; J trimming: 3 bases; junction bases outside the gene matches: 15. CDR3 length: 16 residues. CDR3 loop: CANTTSGPPGGYEQYF. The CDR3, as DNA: TGTGCCAATACGACTAGCGGGCCCCCCGGGGGCTACGAGCAGTACTTC.

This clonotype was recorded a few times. CDR3 coding DNA: TGCGCCAGCAGCTTGGCCTCGAATGTCCAAGAGACCCAGTACTTC. Amino acids: CASSLASNVQETQYF. V is TRBV5-1 and J is TRBJ2-5; D gene uncertain. The length of the CDR3 is 15 residues. The V gene lost 0 bases and the J gene lost 1 base, with 10 bases spanning the gap. Germline V gene lookup returns CDR1 SGHRS and CDR2 YFSETQ.